This TCR beta chain was recovered during a study of blood T cells in healthy people across ages (dated by TCRdb to the mid-2010s). For context, the study as a whole: In model experiments, template switching captured roughly one uniquely barcoded TCR beta cDNA molecule for every two T cells. The donors were divided into four age groups: young (average around 17 years), middle-aged (approximately 39), aged (under 70) and long-lived (roughly 82). To avoid experimental bias, donors of different ages were distributed randomly across sequencing lanes. Using the same blood draw, the study looked at two additional independent replicas of 1 million unique cDNA reads for two donors, one aged 18 to 30 and the other aged 80 or older. The study measured age-related changes in TCR beta repertoire diversity using deep sequencing normalized with unique cDNA molecular identifiers.

The donors were around 39 Caucasian individuals from Russia, aged 6 to 90 years, who were systemically healthy. About 9.8 milliliters of peripheral blood were drawn from each donor into EDTA-treated Vacutainer tubes. Ficoll-Paque density-gradient centrifugation was used to isolate PBMCs, with at least 7 million obtained per sample. Trizol reagent was used to extract total RNA from PBMCs, with at least 5.5 micrograms per sample. The percentages of naive CD45RAhigh/CD27high T cells were determined by flow cytometry on a PBMC aliquot from every donor. General study outcomes and caveats: Donor CMV infection status was unknown, potentially confounding age-related changes in expanded clonotypes. Compared with the aged group, the long-lived group had more naive CD4+ T cells, fewer expanded clones and increased TCR diversity, suggesting age selection. A strong correlation was found between observed TCR beta diversity and the percentage of naive T cells measured by flow cytometry. Observed TCR beta diversity per million T cells fell roughly linearly with age, and a significant reduction was already apparent by age around 39. Estimates of total diversity based on one million sequenced T cells were considered lower bounds and underestimates. Since profiling was done on bulk unsorted PBMCs, naive and antigen-experienced compartments could not be conclusively compared.

To prepare the library, 5' RACE was applied. Sequencing took place on an Illumina HiSeq 2500. The second PCR ran for roughly 6 to 11 cycles and used a J-beta primer mix along with a sample-barcoded 5' primer. A unique molecular identifier was introduced onto each TCR beta cDNA molecule by a template-switch 5' adaptor carrying 12 random nucleotides. Each sample yielded at least 2.5 million CDR3-containing paired-end reads. First-strand cDNA synthesis was performed from all RNA using the Mint cDNA synthesis kit, with priming by a TRBC-specific oligonucleotide. Following uracil-DNA glycosylase treatment, all cDNA underwent a first 18-cycle PCR with the universal primers M1SS and BC2_uni_R. The published analysis was carried out like this. For normalization, 1 million high-quality reads were randomly selected from each sample, with every read carrying a distinct molecular identifier. Reads with shared molecular identifiers were discarded instead of being binned into consensus sequences. MiTCR, set to a Q25 quality threshold and the strictest error-elimination algorithm, was used for CDR3 identification, clonotype clustering and error correction. Lower-bound total TCR beta diversity was estimated with a nonparametric unseen species model using Euler transformation. The raw public reads went through TCRdb reprocessing: fastp at Q25, MiXCR clone calling, in-frame beta chains kept. For every CDR3 protein sequence, its rows merge into one entry that carries the most common genes and DNA. TCRdb's processing, not the study's, gives the V and J calls here. The table for this sample lists about 640,000 distinct CDR3 sequences; roughly 53% of them were counted only once. In total, the top ten clones hold 30% to 40% of the sample.

As regards this clonotype: Its antigen specificity is not known. Per-nucleotide qualities are absent, and no much larger clonotype sits a single base away.

Reading the germline V gene gives CDR1 SQVTM and CDR2 ANQGSEA. Germline trimming: 3 bases from V, 2 bases from J; junction bases outside gene matches: 5. There are 17 amino acids in the CDR3, from cysteine to phenylalanine inclusive. Here the CDR3 DNA is all that survives: 51 bases in frame from base 1. The V gene is TRBV29-1 and the J gene is TRBJ2-2; 14 bases in the middle match TRBD2. The receptor was derived from a man between 60 and 75 years old in good health. Sequenced sample: blood. At the DNA level, the sequence is TGCAGCGTTGAGGGACTAGCGGGGGACCTAAACACCGGGGAGCTGTTTTTT. It translates as CSVEGLAGDLNTGELFF.